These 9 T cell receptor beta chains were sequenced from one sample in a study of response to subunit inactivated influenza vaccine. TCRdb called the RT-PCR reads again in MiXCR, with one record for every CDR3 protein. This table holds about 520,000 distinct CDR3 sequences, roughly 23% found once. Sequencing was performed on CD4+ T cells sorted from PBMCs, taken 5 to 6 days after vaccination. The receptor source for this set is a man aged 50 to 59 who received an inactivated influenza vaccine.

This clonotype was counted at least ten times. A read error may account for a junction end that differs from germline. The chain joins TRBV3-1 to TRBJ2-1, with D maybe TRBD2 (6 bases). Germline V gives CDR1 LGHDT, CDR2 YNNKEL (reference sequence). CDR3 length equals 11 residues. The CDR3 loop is CASSQGGEQFF. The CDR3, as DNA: TGCGCCAGCAGCCAGGGAGGTGAGCAGTTCTTC.

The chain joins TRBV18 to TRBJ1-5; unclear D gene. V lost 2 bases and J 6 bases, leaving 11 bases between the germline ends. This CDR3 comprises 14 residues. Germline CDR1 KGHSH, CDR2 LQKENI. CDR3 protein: CASSPMGSGQPQHF. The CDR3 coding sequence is TGTGCCAGCTCACCAATGGGATCGGGTCAGCCCCAGCATTTT.

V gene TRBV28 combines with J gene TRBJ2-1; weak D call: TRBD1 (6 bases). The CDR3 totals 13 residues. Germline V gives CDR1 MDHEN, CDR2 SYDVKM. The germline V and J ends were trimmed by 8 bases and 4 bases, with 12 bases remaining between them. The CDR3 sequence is CASGTRLYNEQFF. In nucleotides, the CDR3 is TGTGCCAGCGGGACAAGACTATACAATGAGCAGTTCTTC. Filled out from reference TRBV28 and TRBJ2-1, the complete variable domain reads DVKVTQSSRYLVKRTGEKVFLECVQDMDHENMFWYRQDPGLGLRLIYFSYDVKMKEKGDIPEGYSVSREKKERFSLILESASTNQTSMYLCASGTRLYNEQFFGPGTRLTVL.

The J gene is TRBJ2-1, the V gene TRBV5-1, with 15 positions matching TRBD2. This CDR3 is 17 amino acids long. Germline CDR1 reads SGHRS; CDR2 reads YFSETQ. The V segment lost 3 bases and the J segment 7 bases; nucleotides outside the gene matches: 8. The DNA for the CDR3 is TGCGCCAGCAGCTCGGGGGGACTAGCGGGAGGATTTAATGAGCAGTTCTTC. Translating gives CASSSGGLAGGFNEQFF.

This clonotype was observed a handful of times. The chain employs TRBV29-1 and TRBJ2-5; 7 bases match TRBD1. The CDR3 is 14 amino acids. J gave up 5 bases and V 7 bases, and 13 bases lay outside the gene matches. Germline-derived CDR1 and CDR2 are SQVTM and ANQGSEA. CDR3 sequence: CSGRQGPKGETQYF. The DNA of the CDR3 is TGCAGCGGTAGACAGGGCCCAAAGGGGGAGACCCAGTACTTC.

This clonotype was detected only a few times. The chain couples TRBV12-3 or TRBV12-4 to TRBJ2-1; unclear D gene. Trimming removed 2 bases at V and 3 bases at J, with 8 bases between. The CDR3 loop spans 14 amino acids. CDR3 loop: CASSLSRNYNEQFF. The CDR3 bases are TGTGCCAGCAGTTTATCTAGGAACTACAATGAGCAGTTCTTC.

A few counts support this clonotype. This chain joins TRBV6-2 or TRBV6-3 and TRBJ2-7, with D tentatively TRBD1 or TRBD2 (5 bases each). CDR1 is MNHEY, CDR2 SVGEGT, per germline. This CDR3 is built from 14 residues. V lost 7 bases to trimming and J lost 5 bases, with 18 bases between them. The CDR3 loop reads CASTRDGAQHEQYF. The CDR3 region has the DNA TGTGCCAGCACCCGAGACGGGGCTCAACACGAGCAGTACTTC.

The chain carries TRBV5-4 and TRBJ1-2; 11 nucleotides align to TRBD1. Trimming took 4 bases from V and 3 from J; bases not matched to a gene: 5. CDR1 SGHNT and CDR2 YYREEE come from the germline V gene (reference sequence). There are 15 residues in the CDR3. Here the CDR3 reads CASSEDRGRDYGYTF. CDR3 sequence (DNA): TGTGCCAGCAGCGAGGACAGGGGGCGCGACTATGGCTACACCTTC.

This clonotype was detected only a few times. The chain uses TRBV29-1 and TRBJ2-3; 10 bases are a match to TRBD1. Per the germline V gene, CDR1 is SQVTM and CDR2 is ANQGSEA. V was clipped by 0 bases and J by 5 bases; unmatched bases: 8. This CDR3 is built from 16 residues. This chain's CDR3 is CSVEDRRQGAQDTQYF. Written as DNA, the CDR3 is TGCAGCGTTGAAGATCGGCGACAGGGGGCGCAAGATACGCAGTATTTT.